This T cell receptor (beta chain) was identified during a study of shared clonotypes between healthy human individuals (dated by TCRdb to the early 2020s). Background for the entire study: The cohort included a few men and a couple of women between 18 and 49 years of age. For each donor, three plates each were used for CD4 naive and CD4 memory, two plates were used for CD8 naive, and one plate was used for CD8 memory. Each donor's leukapheresis produced roughly between roughly 0.85 and 10 billion PBMCs. To increase sequencing depth and limit assay-specific biases, different laboratories used diverse techniques to prepare libraries and sequence TCR repertoires. To estimate repertoire size and how much clonotypes are shared between individuals, the study performed deep sequencing of blood TCR repertoires from roughly five healthy adults.

This clone occurred once. This clone's antigen is unknown. The input lacks base qualities; no much larger clone sits a single base away. The germline V gene yields SGHNT for CDR1 and YENEEA for CDR2. Trimming costs V 5 bases and J 7 bases, and their ends lie 12 bases apart. The CDR3 spans 13 residues, from the cysteine through the phenylalanine. Just the 39-base CDR3 DNA is kept, in frame starting at base 1. Overall results and qualifications from the work: Sampling was restricted to blood, and TCR repertoires in tissues likely differ from the TCR repertoires found in blood. Larger estimated clonotype richness was generally found for naive subsets than for memory subsets. Across several donors, roughly 5% of naive CD4, roughly 3.4% of naive CD8, around 2.1% of memory CD4, and 0.4% of memory CD8 clonotypes were shared. Incomplete sequencing was indicated by rarefaction of sorted-subset datasets, despite the large sequencing depth. The genetic and exposure-history diversity represented was limited by the small number of donors. Pairwise subsampling led to the expectation that sequencing depth would affect the degree of clonotype sharing among donors. Higher generation probabilities were observed for clonotypes shared by all four sorted-subset donors than for non-shared clonotypes.

The donors were healthy, HIV-negative adults with no recently reported acute infections or vaccinations. All donors were Caucasian adults living in Nashville, Tennessee, USA. CD4+ T cells were enriched by magnetic negative selection, after which naive cells were positively selected on CD45RA and the negative fraction was taken as the memory subset. Blood was collected by leukapheresis, and PBMCs were isolated by Ficoll-Histopaque density gradient centrifugation and then cryopreserved in liquid nitrogen vapor phase. Analytical flow cytometry was used to check the purity and quantity of each magnetically sorted T cell population. From each sorted fraction, genomic DNA was isolated and quantified by UV absorbance on a Nanodrop 2000c. Using the deep immunoSEQ assay, TCR CDR3 regions were amplified from genomic DNA by multiplex PCR. For each cell subset, the extracted genomic DNA was distributed evenly across all wells of several immunoSEQ 96-well plates, and each plate served as one replicate. For sorted subsets, 200 to 250 ng of genomic DNA, equivalent to around 29,000 T cell genomes, went into each replicate PCR. Purified libraries were quantified with a Qubit 3.0 fluorometer, sized on a Bioanalyzer 2100, and re-quantified with the KAPA Library Quantification kit. Every immunoSEQ 96-well plate was sequenced on a separate single-read 150-cycle Illumina NextSeq 550 flow cell. From the authors' description of their analysis: Because only junctional sequences without quality scores were contained in the immunoSEQ output, filtering matching that applied to full-length reads could not be performed. Sequences were annotated with PyIR, a Python wrapper for IgBLAST v1.9, using IMGT germline references to assign V/J genes and CDR3. Reads were removed for weak V/J assignments (E-value above 1e-6), missing CDR3, stop codons, out-of-frame junctions, or ambiguous translated residues. V3J clonotypes were defined by identical inferred V gene, J gene, and CDR3 amino acid sequence. The percentage overlap between two repertoires was calculated by dividing the number of shared unique clonotypes by the size of the smaller repertoire. Richness of each repertoire was evaluated using RTK rarefaction, the Chao1 estimator, and Recon v2.1 estimates of unobserved clonotypes. Generation probabilities were computed with OLGA for all TCRbeta clonotypes obtained by the gDNA method from several donors. The clones in this table, taken by TCRdb from immuneACCESS, are in-frame only. Not every clone is retained; where verified, under half of the shortfall comes from an unresolved V gene, and the cause of the rest is unknown. That table gives V, J and clone size, and the DNA gave D and trimming. The sample contains fewer than 400,000 clones, roughly 70% of them found a single time. In total, the top ten clones hold 9% to 12% of the sample.

The V and J segments used are TRBV11-3 and TRBJ2-1; no confident D gene assignment can be made. This TCR came from a man aged 25-45 years in good health. The sequenced material came from memory CD4+ T cells sorted from blood. Taken with the paper, the label for cell subset or site translates to: CD45RA-negative fraction. DNA sequence: TGTGCCAGCAGCCCTCCCTGGCATAATGAGCAGTTCTTC. Translated, it reads CASSPPWHNEQFF. Reference TRBV11-3 and TRBJ2-1 proteins supply the regions before and after the CDR3; the full variable domain is: EAGVVQSPRYKIIEKKQPVAFWCNPISGHNTLYWYLQNLGQGPELLIRYENEEAVDDSQLPKDRFSAERLKGVDSTLKIQPAELGDSAVYLCASSPPWHNEQFFGPGTRLTVL.